The T cell receptor beta chain under discussion was sequenced for a study of early T cells in non-severe SARS-CoV-2 infection. Trimming took 2 bases from V and 2 from J; bases not matched to a gene: 3. The germline CDR1 and CDR2 sequences are SGHTS and YDEGEE. The CDR3 length is 15 residues. In its sample, this clonotype was seen a few times. Via MiXCR, TCRdb re-called the 5' RACE reads, giving one row per CDR3 protein. The data contain just under 65,000 distinct CDR3 sequences, approximately 14% of them seen just once; the ten biggest clones take up about 4%. V usage is TRBV5-8 and J usage is TRBJ2-1, with 8 bases aligning to TRBD1. This receptor was identified in an adult who was a healthcare worker with PCR-confirmed SARS-CoV-2 infection or an uninfected control (not recorded which). What was sequenced was whole blood. CDR3 in amino acids: CASSFTGGTYNEQFF. CDR3 sequence (DNA): TGTGCCAGCAGCTTTACAGGGGGGACCTACAATGAGCAGTTCTTC. The whole variable domain, filled in from reference TRBV5-8 and TRBJ2-1, reads EAGVTQSPTHLIKTRGQQATLRCSPISGHTSVYWYQQALGLGLQFLLWYDEGEERNRGNFPPRFSGRQFPNYSSELNVNALELEDSALYLCASSFTGGTYNEQFFGPGTRLTVL.